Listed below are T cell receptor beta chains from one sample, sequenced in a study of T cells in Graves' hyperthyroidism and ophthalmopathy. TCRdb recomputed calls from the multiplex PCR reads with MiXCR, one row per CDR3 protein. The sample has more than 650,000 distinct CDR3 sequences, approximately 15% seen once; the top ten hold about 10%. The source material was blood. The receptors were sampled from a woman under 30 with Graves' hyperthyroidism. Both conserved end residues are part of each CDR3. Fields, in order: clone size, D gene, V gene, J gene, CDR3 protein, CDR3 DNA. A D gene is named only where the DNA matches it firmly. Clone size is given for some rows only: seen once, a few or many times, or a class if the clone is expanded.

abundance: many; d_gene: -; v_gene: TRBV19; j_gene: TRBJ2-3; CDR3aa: CASPWTRDTQYF; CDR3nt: TGTGCCAGCCCATGGACGCGAGATACGCAGTATTTT
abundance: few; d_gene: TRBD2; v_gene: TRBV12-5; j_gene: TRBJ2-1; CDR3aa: CASGRTSSYNEQFF; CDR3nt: TGTGCTAGTGGGAGGACTAGCTCCTACAATGAGCAGTTCTTC
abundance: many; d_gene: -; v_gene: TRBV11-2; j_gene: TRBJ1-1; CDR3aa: CASRPLPTGQEAFF; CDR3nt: TGTGCCAGCAGACCTTTACCGACAGGCCAAGAAGCTTTCTTT
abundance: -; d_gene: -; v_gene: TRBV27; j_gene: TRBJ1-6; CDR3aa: CASSLRAVDSPLHF; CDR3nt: TGTGCCAGCAGTTTAAGGGCAGTTGATTCACCCCTCCACTTT
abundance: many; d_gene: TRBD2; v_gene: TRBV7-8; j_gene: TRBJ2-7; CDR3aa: CASSSRTSGAYEQYF; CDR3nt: TGTGCCAGCAGCTCCCGGACTAGCGGGGCCTACGAGCAGTACTTC
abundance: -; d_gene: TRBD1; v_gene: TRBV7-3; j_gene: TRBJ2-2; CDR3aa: CASSATGPGELFF; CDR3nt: TGTGCCAGCAGCGCGACAGGGCCCGGGGAGCTGTTTTTT
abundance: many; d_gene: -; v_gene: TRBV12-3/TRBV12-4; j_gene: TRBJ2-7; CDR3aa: CASRLSGDYPNEQYF; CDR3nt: TGTGCCAGCAGGCTTTCAGGGGACTACCCTAACGAGCAGTACTTC
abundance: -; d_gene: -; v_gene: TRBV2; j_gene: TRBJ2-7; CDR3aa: CASSYVGVGEQYF; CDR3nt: TGTGCCAGCAGTTACGTTGGGGTTGGCGAGCAGTACTTC
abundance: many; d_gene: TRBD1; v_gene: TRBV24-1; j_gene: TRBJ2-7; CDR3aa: CATSDSTRDRVEQYF; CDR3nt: TGTGCCACCAGTGATTCAACGCGAGACAGGGTGGAGCAGTACTTC
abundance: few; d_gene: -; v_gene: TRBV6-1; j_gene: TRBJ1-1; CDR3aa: CASSAPGTNTEAFF; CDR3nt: TGTGCCAGCAGTGCCCCAGGTACGAACACTGAAGCTTTCTTT
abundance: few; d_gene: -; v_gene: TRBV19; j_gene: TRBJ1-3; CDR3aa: CASSRKSSGNTIYF; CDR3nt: TGTGCCAGTAGTAGAAAATCCTCTGGAAACACCATATATTTT
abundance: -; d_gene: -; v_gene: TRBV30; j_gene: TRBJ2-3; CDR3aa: CAWSVGPVADTQYF; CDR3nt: TGTGCCTGGAGTGTTGGGCCGGTCGCAGATACGCAGTATTTT
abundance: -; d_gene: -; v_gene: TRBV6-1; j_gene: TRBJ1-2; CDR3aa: CASSSTLYGYTF; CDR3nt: TGTGCCAGCAGCTCCACCCTCTATGGCTACACCTTC
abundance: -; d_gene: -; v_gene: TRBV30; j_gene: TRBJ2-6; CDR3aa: CAGPGGANVLTF; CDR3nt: TGTGCCGGGCCGGGTGGGGCCAACGTCCTGACTTTC
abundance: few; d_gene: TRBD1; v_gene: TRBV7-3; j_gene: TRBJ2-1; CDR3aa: CASSLKGARNEQFF; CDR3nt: TGTGCCAGCAGCTTAAAGGGGGCACGGAATGAGCAGTTCTTC
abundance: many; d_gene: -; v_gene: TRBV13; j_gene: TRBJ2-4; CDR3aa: CASSPRWEKNIQYF; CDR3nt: TGTGCCAGCAGCCCACGTTGGGAGAAAAACATTCAGTACTTC
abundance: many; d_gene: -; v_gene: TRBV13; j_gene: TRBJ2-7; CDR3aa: CASSPLIRKEEYEQYF; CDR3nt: TGTGCCAGCAGCCCGCTGATCAGGAAAGAAGAATACGAACAGTACTTC
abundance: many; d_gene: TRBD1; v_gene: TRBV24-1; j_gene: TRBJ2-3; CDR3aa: CATSDRGQGRSDTQYF; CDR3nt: TGTGCCACCAGTGATCGCGGACAGGGTCGTTCAGATACGCAGTATTTT
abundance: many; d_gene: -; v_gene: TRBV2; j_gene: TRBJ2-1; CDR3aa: CASSEGGNEQFF; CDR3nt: TGTGCCAGCAGTGAGGGCGGGAACGAGCAGTTCTTC
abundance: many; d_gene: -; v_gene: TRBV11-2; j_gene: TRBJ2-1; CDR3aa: CASSLVGYNEQFF; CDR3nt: TGTGCCAGCAGCTTAGTCGGGTACAATGAGCAGTTCTTC
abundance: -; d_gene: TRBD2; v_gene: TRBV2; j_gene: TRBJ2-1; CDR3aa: CASSSSGTPSFF; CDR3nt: TGTGCCAGCAGCTCTAGCGGGACGCCTTCGTTCTTC
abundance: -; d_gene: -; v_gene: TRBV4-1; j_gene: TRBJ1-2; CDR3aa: CASSPSNGAGYTF; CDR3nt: TGCGCCAGCAGCCCCTCCAACGGGGCGGGCTACACCTTC
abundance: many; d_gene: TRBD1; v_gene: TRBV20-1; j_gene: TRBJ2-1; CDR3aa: CSASTGTGVSHNEQFF; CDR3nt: TGCAGTGCTAGCACCGGGACAGGGGTGTCCCACAATGAGCAGTTCTTC
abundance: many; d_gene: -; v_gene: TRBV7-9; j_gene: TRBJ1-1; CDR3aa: CASSFAGVGTEAFF; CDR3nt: TGTGCCAGCAGCTTTGCAGGGGTGGGCACTGAAGCTTTCTTT
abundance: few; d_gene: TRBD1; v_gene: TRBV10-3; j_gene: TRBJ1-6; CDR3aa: CAISDGRGTHSPLHF; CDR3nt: TGTGCCATCAGTGATGGCAGGGGGACCCATTCACCCCTCCACTTT
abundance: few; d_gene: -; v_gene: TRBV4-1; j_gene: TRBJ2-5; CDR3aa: CASSRTIGGTQYF; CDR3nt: TGCGCCAGCAGCCGGACAATCGGTGGGACCCAGTACTTC
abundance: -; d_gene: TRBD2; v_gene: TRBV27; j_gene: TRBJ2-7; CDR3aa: CASSPMTSGNYEQYF; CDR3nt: TGTGCCAGCAGTCCCATGACTAGCGGAAACTACGAGCAGTACTTC
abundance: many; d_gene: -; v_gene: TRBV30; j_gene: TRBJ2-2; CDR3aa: CAWSGTSRSTGELFF; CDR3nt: TGTGCCTGGAGTGGAACCTCGCGGAGCACCGGGGAGCTGTTTTTT
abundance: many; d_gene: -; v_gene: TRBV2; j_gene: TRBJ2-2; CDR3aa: CASSVGAANTGELFF; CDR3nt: TGTGCCAGCAGTGTTGGAGCTGCGAACACCGGGGAGCTGTTTTTT
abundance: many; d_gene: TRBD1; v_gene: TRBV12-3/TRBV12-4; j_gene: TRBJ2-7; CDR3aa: CASSFRRTGGYVEQYF; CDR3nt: TGTGCCAGCAGTTTCCGTCGGACAGGGGGATATGTCGAGCAGTACTTC
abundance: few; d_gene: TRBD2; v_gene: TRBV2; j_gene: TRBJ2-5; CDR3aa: CASSERLAGVGETQYF; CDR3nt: TGTGCCAGCAGCGAAAGACTAGCGGGAGTGGGGGAGACCCAGTACTTC
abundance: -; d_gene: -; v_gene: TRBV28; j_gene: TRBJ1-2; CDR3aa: CASSVQGAYGYTF; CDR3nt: TGTGCCAGCAGTGTCCAGGGTGCCTATGGCTACACCTTC
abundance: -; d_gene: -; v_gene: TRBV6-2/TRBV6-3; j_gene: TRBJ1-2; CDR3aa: CASSYYQNREGYTF; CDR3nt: TGTGCCAGCAGTTACTATCAAAACAGGGAAGGCTACACCTTC
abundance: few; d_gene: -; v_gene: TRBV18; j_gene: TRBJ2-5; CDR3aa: CASSPPMDGEETQYF; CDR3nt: TGTGCCAGCTCACCACCGATGGACGGTGAAGAGACCCAGTACTTC
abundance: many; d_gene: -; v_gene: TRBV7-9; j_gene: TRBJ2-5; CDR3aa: CASSYGRQETQYF; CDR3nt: TGTGCCAGCAGCTATGGACGGCAAGAGACCCAGTACTTC
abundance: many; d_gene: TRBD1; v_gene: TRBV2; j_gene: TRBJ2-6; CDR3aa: CASRRQGPGANVLTF; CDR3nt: TGTGCCAGCAGACGACAGGGCCCTGGGGCCAACGTCCTGACTTTC
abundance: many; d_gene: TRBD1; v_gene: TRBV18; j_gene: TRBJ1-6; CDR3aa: CASSPGQGGNSPLHF; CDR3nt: TGTGCCAGCTCACCAGGACAGGGAGGGAATTCACCCCTCCACTTT
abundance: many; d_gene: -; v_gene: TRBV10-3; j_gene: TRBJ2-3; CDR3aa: CAIRRLTWDTDTQYF; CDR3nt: TGTGCCATCAGGAGGCTTACTTGGGACACAGATACGCAGTATTTT
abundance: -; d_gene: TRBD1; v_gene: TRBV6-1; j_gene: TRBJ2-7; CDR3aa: CASSQKGTGAYEQYF; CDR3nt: TGTGCCAGCAGTCAAAAAGGGACAGGGGCCTACGAGCAGTACTTC
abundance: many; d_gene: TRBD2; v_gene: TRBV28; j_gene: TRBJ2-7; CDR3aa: CASSRWEWRLASYEQYF; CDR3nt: TGTGCCAGCAGTCGCTGGGAGTGGAGACTAGCTTCCTACGAGCAGTACTTC
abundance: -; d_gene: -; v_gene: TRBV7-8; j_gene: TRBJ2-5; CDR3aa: CASSSSSIQETQYF; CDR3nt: TGTGCCAGCAGCTCCAGCTCAATCCAAGAGACCCAGTACTTC
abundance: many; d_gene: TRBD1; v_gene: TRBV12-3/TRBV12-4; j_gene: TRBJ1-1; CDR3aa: CASSDDRGLNTEAFF; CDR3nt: TGTGCCAGCAGTGACGACAGGGGCTTGAACACTGAAGCTTTCTTT
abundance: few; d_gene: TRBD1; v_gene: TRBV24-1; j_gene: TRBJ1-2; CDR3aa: CATSDVNPGTGGGGYTF; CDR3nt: TGTGCCACCAGTGACGTGAATCCCGGGACAGGGGGTGGTGGCTACACCTTC
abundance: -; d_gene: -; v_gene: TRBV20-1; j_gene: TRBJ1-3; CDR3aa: CSAPLTGLSAGNTIYF; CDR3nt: TGCAGTGCCCCCTTGACCGGACTCAGTGCGGGAAACACCATATATTTT
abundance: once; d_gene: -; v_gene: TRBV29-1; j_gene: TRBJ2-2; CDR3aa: CSVDEGLGTGELFF; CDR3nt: TGCAGCGTAGATGAGGGGCTCGGCACCGGGGAGCTGTTTTTT